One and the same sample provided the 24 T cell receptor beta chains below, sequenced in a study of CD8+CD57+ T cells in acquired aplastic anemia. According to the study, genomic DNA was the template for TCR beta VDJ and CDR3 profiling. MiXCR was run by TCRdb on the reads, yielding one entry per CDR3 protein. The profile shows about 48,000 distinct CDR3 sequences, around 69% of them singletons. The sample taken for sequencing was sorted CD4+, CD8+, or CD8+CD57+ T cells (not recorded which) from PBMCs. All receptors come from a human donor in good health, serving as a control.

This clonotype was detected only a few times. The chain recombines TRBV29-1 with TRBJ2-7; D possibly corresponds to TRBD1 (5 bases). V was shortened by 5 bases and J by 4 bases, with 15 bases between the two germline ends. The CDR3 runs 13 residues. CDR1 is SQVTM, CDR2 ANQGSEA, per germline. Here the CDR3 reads CSVLLQGGYEQYF. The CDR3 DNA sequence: TGCAGCGTTCTCCTCCAGGGTGGGTACGAGCAGTACTTC.

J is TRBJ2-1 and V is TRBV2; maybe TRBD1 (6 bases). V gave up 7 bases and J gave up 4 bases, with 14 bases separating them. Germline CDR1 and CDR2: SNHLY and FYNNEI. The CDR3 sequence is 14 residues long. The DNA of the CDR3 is TGTGCCAGCAATGAGGACAGAGAATACAATGAGCAGTTCTTC. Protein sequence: CASNEDREYNEQFF.

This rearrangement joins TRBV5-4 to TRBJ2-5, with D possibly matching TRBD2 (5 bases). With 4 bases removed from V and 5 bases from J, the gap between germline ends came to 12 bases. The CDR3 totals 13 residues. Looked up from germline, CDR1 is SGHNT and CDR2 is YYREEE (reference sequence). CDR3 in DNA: TGTGCCAGCAGCCATCAGCGGTTGGAGACCCAGTACTTC. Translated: CASSHQRLETQYF.

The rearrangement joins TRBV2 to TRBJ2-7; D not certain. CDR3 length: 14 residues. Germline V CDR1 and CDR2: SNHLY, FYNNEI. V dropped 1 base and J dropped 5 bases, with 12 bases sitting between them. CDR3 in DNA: TGTGCCAGCAGTGAAGGGAGTGTTTGGGACGAGCAGTACTTC. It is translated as CASSEGSVWDEQYF.

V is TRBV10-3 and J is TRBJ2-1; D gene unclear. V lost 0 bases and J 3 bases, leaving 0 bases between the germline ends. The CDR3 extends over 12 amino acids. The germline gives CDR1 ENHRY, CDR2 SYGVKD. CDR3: CAISESYNEQFF. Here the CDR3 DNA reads TGTGCCATCAGTGAGTCCTACAATGAGCAGTTCTTC.

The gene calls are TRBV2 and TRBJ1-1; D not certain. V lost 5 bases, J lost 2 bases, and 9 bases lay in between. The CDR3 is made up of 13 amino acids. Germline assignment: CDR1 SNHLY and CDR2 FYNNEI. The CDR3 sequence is CASSTSFNTEAFF. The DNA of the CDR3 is TGTGCCAGCAGTACGAGCTTCAACACTGAAGCTTTCTTT.

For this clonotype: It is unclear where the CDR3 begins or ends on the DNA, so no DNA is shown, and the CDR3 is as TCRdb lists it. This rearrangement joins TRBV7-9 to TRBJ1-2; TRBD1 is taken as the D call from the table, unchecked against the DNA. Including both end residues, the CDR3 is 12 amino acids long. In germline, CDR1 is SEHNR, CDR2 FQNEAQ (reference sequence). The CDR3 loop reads CASSFGPGRNTF.

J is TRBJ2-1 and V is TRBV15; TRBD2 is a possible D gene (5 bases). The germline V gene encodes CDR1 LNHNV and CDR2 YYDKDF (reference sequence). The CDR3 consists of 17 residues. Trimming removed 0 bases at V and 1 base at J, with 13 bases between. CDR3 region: CATSRDGSTGSYNEQFF. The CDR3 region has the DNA TGTGCCACCAGCAGAGATGGTAGCACGGGGTCCTACAATGAGCAGTTCTTC.

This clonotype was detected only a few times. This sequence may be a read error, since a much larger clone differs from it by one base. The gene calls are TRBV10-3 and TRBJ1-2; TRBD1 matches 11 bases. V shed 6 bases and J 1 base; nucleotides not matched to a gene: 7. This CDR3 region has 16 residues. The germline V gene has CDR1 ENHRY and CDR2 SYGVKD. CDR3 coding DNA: TGTGCCATCAGAGGACAGGGGGCCTTATTTAACTATGGCTACACCTTC. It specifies CAIRGQGALFNYGYTF.

The CDR3 loop reads CASSLWREKLFF. In DNA form, the CDR3 reads TGTGCCAGCAGCTTGTGGCGAGAAAAACTGTTTTTT. The chain joins TRBV5-8 to TRBJ1-4; D not certain. V was pared by 1 base and J by 8 bases, with 6 bases between. The CDR3 runs to 12 residues. Germline V gives CDR1 SGHTS, CDR2 YDEGEE. Based on the CDR3 plus reference TRBV5-8 and TRBJ1-4, the full variable domain is EAGVTQSPTHLIKTRGQQATLRCSPISGHTSVYWYQQALGLGLQFLLWYDEGEERNRGNFPPRFSGRQFPNYSSELNVNALELEDSALYLCASSLWREKLFFGSGTQLSVL.

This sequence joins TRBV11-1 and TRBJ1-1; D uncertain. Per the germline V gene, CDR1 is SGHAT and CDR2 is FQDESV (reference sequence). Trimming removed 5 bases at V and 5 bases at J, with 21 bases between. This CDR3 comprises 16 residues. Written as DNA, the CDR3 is TGTGCCAGCAGCCTCCCCAGGACTCCTAAGAGGACTGAAGCTTTCTTT. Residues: CASSLPRTPKRTEAFF.

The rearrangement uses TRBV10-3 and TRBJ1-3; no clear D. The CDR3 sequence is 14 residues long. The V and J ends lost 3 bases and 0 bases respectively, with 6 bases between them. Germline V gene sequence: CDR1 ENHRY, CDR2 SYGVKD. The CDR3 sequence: CAISERVSGNTIYF. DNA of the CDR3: TGTGCCATCAGTGAAAGGGTCTCTGGAAACACCATATATTTT.

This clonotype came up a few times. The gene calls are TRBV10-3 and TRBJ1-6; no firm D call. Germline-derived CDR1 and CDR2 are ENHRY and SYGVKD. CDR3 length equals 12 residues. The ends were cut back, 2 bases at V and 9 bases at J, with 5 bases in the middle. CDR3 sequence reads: CAISEAGSPLHF. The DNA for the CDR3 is TGTGCCATCAGTGAGGCCGGTTCACCCCTCCACTTT.

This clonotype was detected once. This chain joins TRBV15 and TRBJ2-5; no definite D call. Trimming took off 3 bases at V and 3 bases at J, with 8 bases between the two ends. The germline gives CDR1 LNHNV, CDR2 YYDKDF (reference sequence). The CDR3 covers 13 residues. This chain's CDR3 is CATSRGYKETQYF. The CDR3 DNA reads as TGTGCCACCAGCAGGGGGTACAAAGAGACCCAGTACTTC.

The CDR3 reads CASSFLGLDQPQHF. The CDR3 DNA reads TGTGCCAGCAGTTTTCTGGGGTTGGATCAGCCCCAGCATTTT. The V and J genes are TRBV6-5 and TRBJ1-5; D unresolved. This CDR3 is built from 14 residues. Germline V CDR1 and CDR2: MNHEY, SVGAGI. The ends were cut back, 4 bases at V and 5 bases at J, with 12 bases in the middle.

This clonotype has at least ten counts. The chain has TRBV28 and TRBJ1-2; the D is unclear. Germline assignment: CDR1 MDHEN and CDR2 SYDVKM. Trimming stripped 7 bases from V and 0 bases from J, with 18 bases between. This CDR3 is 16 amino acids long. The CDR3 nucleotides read TGTGCCAGCACTACACTACGGGCTTCGGCTAACTATGGCTACACCTTC. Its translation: CASTTLRASANYGYTF.

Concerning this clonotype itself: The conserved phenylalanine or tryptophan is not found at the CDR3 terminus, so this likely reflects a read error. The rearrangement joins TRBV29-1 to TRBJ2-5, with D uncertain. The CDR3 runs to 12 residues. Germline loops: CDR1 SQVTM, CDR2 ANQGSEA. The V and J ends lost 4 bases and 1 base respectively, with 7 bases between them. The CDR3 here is CSVGVGQETQYL. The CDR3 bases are TGCAGCGTTGGGGTAGGCCAAGAGACCCAGTACCTC.

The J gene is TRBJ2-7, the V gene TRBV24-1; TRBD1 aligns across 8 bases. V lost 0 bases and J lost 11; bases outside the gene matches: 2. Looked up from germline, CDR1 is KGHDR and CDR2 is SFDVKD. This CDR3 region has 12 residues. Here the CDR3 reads CATSDLTGGKYF. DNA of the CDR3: TGTGCCACCAGTGATTTGACAGGGGGAAAGTACTTC.

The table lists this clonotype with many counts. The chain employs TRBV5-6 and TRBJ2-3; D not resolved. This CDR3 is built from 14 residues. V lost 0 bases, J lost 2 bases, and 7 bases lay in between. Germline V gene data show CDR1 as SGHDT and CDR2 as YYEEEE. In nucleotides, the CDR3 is TGTGCCAGCAGCTTGGAATGGATCACAGATACGCAGTATTTT. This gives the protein CASSLEWITDTQYF.

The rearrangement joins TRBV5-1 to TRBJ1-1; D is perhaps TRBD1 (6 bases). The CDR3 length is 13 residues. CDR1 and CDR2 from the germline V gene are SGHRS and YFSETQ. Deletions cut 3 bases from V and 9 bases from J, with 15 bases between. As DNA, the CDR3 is TGCGCCAGCAGCTACCTAAGACAGGAGCAAGCTTTCTTT. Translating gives CASSYLRQEQAFF.

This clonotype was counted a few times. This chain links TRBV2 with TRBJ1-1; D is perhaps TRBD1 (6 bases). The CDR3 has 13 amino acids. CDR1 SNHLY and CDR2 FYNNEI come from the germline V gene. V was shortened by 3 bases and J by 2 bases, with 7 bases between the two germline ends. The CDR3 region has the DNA TGTGCCAGCAGTGACAGGGGAAACACTGAAGCTTTCTTT. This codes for CASSDRGNTEAFF.

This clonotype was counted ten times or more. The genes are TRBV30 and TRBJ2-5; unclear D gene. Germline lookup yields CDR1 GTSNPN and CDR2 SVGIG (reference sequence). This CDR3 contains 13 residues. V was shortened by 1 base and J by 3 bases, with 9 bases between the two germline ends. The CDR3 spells CAWSAGDEETQYF. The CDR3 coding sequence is TGTGCCTGGAGTGCCGGAGACGAAGAGACCCAGTACTTC.

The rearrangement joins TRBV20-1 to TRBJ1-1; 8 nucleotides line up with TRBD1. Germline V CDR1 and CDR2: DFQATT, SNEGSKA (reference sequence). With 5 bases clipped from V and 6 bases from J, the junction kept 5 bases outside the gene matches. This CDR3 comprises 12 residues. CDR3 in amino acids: CSAAQGEAEAFF. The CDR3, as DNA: TGCAGTGCTGCACAGGGGGAGGCTGAAGCTTTCTTT.

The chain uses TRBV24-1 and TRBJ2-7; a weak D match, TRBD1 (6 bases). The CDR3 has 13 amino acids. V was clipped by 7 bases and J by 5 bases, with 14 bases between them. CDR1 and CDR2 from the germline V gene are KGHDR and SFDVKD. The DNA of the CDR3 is TGTGCCACCAGGATTTACAGGGCCGACGAGCAGTACTTC. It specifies CATRIYRADEQYF.